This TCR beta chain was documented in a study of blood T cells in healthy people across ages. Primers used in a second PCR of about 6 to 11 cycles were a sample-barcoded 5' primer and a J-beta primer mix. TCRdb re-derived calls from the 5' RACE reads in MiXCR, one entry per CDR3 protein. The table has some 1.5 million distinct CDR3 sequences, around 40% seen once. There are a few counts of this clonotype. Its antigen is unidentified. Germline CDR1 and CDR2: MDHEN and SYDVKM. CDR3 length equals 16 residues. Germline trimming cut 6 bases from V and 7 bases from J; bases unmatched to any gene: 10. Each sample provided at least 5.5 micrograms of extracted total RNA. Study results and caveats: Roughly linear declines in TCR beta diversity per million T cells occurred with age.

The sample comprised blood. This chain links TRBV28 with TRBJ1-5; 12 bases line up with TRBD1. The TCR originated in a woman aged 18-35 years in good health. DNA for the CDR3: TGTGCCAGCAGGCTCCGGGACAGGGGGCTACAACAGCCCCAGCATTTT. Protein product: CASRLRDRGLQQPQHF.